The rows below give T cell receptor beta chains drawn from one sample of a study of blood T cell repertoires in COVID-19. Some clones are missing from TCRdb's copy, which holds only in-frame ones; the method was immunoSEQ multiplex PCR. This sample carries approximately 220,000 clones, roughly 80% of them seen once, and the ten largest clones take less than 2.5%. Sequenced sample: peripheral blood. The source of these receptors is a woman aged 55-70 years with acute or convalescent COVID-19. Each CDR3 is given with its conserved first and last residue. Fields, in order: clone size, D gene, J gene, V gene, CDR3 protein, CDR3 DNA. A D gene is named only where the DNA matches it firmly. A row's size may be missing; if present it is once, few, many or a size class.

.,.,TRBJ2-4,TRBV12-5,CASGFGETKNIQYF,TGTGCTAGTGGTTTCGGGGAGACCAAAAACATTCAGTACTTC
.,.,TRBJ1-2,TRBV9,CASSVDGRPNYGYTF,TGTGCCAGCAGCGTAGACGGCAGGCCTAACTATGGCTACACCTTC
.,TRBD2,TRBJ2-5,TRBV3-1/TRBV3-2,CASSQLAGGRETQYF,TGTGCCAGCAGCCAACTAGCGGGGGGTCGGGAGACCCAGTACTTC
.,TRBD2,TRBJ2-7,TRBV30,CAWSPGAGLYEQYF,TGTGCCTGGAGTCCGGGAGCGGGGTTGTACGAGCAGTACTTC
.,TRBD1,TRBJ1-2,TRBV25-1,CASSEGGQGARYGYTF,TGTGCCAGCAGCGAAGGGGGACAGGGGGCGCGTTATGGCTACACCTTC
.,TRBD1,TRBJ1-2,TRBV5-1,CASSLDPGQGAGYTF,TGCGCCAGCAGCTTGGATCCGGGACAGGGGGCTGGCTACACCTTC
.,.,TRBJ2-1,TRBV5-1,CASSPNLGRNEQFF,TGCGCCAGCAGCCCGAATCTTGGGCGCAATGAGCAGTTCTTC
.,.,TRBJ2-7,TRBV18,CASSTGPDNSYEQYF,TGTGCCAGCTCGACAGGTCCGGACAACTCCTACGAGCAGTACTTC
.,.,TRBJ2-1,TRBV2,CASSLSLRANEQFF,TGTGCCAGCAGTCTATCACTCAGGGCGAATGAGCAGTTCTTC
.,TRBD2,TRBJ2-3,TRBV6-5,CASRGLGRKDNTQYF,TGTGCCAGCAGGGGACTAGGACGGAAAGATAATACGCAGTATTTT
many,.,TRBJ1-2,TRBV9,CASSPNPQGSQGYTF,TGTGCCAGCAGCCCAAACCCTCAGGGGTCCCAAGGCTACACCTTC
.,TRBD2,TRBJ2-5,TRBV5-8,CASSLGLAAQVETQYF,TGTGCCAGCAGCTTGGGACTAGCGGCCCAAGTAGAGACCCAGTACTTC
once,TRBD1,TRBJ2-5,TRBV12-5,CASGSGQGRETQYF,TGTGCTAGTGGTTCGGGACAGGGACGGGAGACCCAGTACTTC
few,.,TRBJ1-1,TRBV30,CAWRQLNEAFF,TGTGCCTGGAGACAGTTAAATGAAGCTTTCTTT
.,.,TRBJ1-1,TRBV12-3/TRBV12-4,CAIQGQSNTEAFF,TGTGCCATCCAGGGGCAGTCGAACACTGAAGCTTTCTTT
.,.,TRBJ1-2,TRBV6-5,CASATGVGASGYTF,TGTGCCAGTGCGACAGGCGTGGGGGCGTCCGGCTACACCTTC
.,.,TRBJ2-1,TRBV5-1,CASSLRQGKQFF,TGCGCCAGCAGCTTGCGTCAGGGGAAGCAGTTCTTC
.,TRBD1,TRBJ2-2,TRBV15,CATSGRDRAIGGELFF,TGTGCCACCAGCGGCCGGGACAGGGCTATTGGCGGGGAGCTGTTTTTT
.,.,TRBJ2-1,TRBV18,CASSQTSSGGNEQFF,TGTGCCAGCTCACAAACATCGTCAGGGGGGAATGAGCAGTTCTTC
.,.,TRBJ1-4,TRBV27,CASSFAANEKLFF,TGTGCCAGCAGTTTTGCGGCTAATGAAAAACTGTTTTTT
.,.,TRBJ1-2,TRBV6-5,CASSYKRGNSGYTF,TGTGCCAGCAGTTACAAAAGGGGGAATAGTGGCTACACCTTC
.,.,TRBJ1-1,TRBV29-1,CSVKAGLNTEAFF,TGCAGCGTTAAGGCAGGGTTGAACACTGAAGCTTTCTTT
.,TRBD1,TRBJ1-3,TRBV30,CAWSVVTGGGGNTIYF,TGTGCCTGGAGTGTCGTGACAGGGGGCGGTGGAAACACCATATATTTT
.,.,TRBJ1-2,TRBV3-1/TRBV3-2,CASSQTDIYGYTF,TGTGCCAGCAGCCAAACAGACATCTATGGCTACACCTTC
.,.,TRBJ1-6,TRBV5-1,CASSTGQNSPLHF,TGCGCCAGCAGCACCGGACAGAATTCACCCCTCCACTTT
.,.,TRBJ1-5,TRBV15,CATSRDPGGNQPQHF,TGTGCCACCAGCAGAGATCCAGGCGGCAATCAGCCCCAGCATTTT
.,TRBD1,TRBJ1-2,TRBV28,CASSPDRVGGYTF,TGTGCCAGCAGCCCTGACAGGGTCGGAGGCTACACCTTC
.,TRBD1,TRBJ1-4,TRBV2,CASSEALLAGGEKLFF,TGTGCCAGCAGTGAAGCTCTTTTGGCAGGGGGAGAAAAACTGTTTTTT
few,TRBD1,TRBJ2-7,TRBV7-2,CASSLVQGTYEQYF,TGTGCCAGCAGCTTAGTACAGGGGACCTACGAGCAGTACTTC
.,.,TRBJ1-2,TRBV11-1,CASSPRQTKAYTF,TGTGCCAGCAGCCCCAGACAGACAAAAGCCTACACCTTC
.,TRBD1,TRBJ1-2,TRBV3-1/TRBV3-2,CASSQRTGGYTF,TGTGCCAGCAGCCAGCGGACAGGCGGCTACACCTTC
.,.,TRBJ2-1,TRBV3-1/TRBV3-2,CASSQGTINEQFF,TGTGCCAGCAGCCAAGGGACTATCAATGAGCAGTTCTTC
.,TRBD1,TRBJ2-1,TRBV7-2,CASSLYLSGQGWNEQFF,TGTGCCAGCAGCTTATACCTCTCGGGACAGGGGTGGAATGAGCAGTTCTTC
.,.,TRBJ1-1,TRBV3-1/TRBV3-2,CASSQGIGNTEAFF,TGTGCCAGCAGCCAAGGCATCGGGAACACTGAAGCTTTCTTT
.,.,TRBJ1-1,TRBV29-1,CSVAGRGDTEAFF,TGCAGCGTGGCGGGCAGGGGCGATACTGAAGCTTTCTTT
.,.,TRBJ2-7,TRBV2,CASRGAGEQYF,TGTGCCAGCAGGGGGGCAGGGGAGCAGTACTTC
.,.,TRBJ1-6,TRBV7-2,CASSLGQKNSPLHF,TGTGCCAGCAGCTTAGGACAGAAAAATTCACCCCTCCACTTT
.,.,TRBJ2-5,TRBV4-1,CASSQQAQLETQYF,TGCGCCAGCAGCCAACAAGCCCAACTGGAGACCCAGTACTTC
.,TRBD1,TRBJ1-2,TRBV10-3,CAIRNGTGVGYTF,TGTGCCATCAGGAACGGGACAGGGGTTGGCTACACCTTC
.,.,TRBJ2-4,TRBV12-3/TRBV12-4,CASSPGFANIQYF,TGTGCCAGCAGCCCAGGGTTCGCAAACATTCAGTACTTC
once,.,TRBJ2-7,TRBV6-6,CASSPRRGRYEQYF,TGTGCCAGCAGTCCCAGACGGGGGAGGTACGAGCAGTACTTC
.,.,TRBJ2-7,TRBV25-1,CASSRANRGYEQYF,TGTGCCAGCAGCCGCGCCAATCGGGGGTACGAGCAGTACTTC
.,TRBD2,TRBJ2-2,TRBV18,CASSPRLAGGAGELFF,TGTGCCAGCTCACCACGACTAGCGGGGGGTGCCGGGGAGCTGTTTTTT
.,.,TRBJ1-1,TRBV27,CASSLNRKSSNTEAFF,TGTGCCAGCAGTTTAAATCGTAAGAGCTCGAACACTGAAGCTTTCTTT
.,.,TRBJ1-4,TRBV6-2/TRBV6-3,CASSYSQGGEKLFF,TGTGCCAGCAGTTACTCCCAGGGAGGTGAAAAACTGTTTTTT
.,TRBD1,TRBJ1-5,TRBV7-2,CASSLDRSVRPQHF,TGTGCCAGCAGCTTGGACAGGAGCGTTAGGCCCCAGCATTTT